These 29 T cell receptor beta chains originate from one sample sequenced in a study of human T cells and chemical hapten exposure. Time point indicated: patch test 2, 6 weeks after DPC sensitization. Stated treatment: therapeutic diphenylcyclopropenone sensitization with weekly scalp DPC. TCRdb re-called the RACE reads through MiXCR, storing one row per CDR3 protein. This table has approximately 350,000 distinct CDR3 sequences, about 6.3% appearing once. The sample here was whole blood, taken in connection with sensitization to the hapten diphenylcyclopropenone (DPC). Receptor source: a woman aged 18-29 years with alopecia areata. Some clones in this sample may be carry-over from other donors' samples.

In its sample, this clonotype was seen many times. V is TRBV7-9 and J is TRBJ1-6, with D possibly TRBD1 on 5 matching bases. The CDR3 length is 18 residues. The germline CDR1 and CDR2 sequences are SEHNR and FQNEAQ (reference sequence). V lost 4 bases, J lost 3 bases, and 19 bases lay in between. The CDR3 DNA sequence: TGTGCCAGCAGCTACCGTGGTGGGGGACCTTTCTATAATTCACCCCTCCACTTT. Amino acids: CASSYRGGGPFYNSPLHF.

This clonotype was observed a handful of times. V usage is TRBV5-1 and J usage is TRBJ2-5; D gene ambiguous. The CDR3 covers 15 residues. V lost 0 bases and J 1 base, leaving 10 bases between the germline ends. Germline loops: CDR1 SGHRS, CDR2 YFSETQ. In DNA, the CDR3 is TGCGCCAGCAGCTTGGAGGGCAGGACCCAAGAGACCCAGTACTTC. It translates to CASSLEGRTQETQYF.

This chain uses TRBV9 with TRBJ1-2; no clear D. Germline values: CDR1 SGDLS, CDR2 YYNGEE. The CDR3 loop spans 12 amino acids. Trimming removed 1 base at V and 9 bases at J, with 10 bases between. CDR3: CASSVNSRSYTF. The CDR3 DNA sequence: TGTGCCAGCAGCGTAAACAGTAGGAGCTACACCTTC.

This clonotype was seen at least ten times. The J gene is TRBJ1-4, the V gene TRBV6-5, with a weak D call TRBD1 (6 bases). The CDR3 spans 14 residues. Trimming took off 7 bases at V and 9 bases at J, with 18 bases between the two ends. Germline values: CDR1 MNHEY, CDR2 SVGAGI. CDR3 amino acids: CASTDRMGGKKLFF. Written as DNA, the CDR3 is TGTGCCAGCACCGACAGGATGGGGGGGAAAAAACTGTTTTTT.

A single count supports this clonotype. The chain employs TRBV20-1 and TRBJ2-7; TRBD2 aligns across 9 bases. J was trimmed by 2 bases and V by 6 bases; bases with no gene match: 5. The V gene's germline CDR1 is DFQATT and CDR2 SNEGSKA (reference sequence). The CDR3 runs 13 residues. The CDR3 protein is CSARTSETYEQYF. The CDR3 DNA follows: TGCAGTGCCCGGACTAGCGAAACCTACGAGCAGTACTTC.

The J gene is TRBJ2-5, the V gene TRBV4-3; TRBD2 matches 14 bases. Per germline, CDR1 LGHNA and CDR2 YSLEER. This CDR3 has 15 amino acids. Trimming cost V 4 bases and J 5 bases; bases outside gene matches: 3. The CDR3 reads CASSLGTSGGETQYF. In DNA form, the CDR3 reads TGCGCCAGCAGCCTTGGGACTAGCGGGGGTGAGACCCAGTACTTC.

This chain joins TRBV7-9 and TRBJ2-3; possibly TRBD1 or TRBD2 for D (5 bases each). Germline CDR1 and CDR2: SEHNR and FQNEAQ (reference sequence). V gave up 8 bases and J gave up 0 bases, with 12 bases separating them. The CDR3 contains 14 residues. The CDR3 DNA follows: TGTGCCAGCGGGACCACCACTAGCACAGATACGCAGTATTTT. Translation: CASGTTTSTDTQYF.

This clonotype occurred a few times. This chain connects TRBV5-7 to TRBJ2-1; D possibly corresponds to TRBD1 (7 bases). TRBV5-7 is filed as an ORF, its function uncertain. The CDR3 covers 17 residues. V lost 1 base and J 2 bases, leaving 16 bases between the germline ends. The CDR3 region has the DNA TGTGCCAGCAGCTTGCCAGGGGGGATAGCCCCCTACAATGAGCAGTTCTTC. This encodes CASSLPGGIAPYNEQFF.

In its sample, this clonotype was seen many times. The genes are TRBV20-1 and TRBJ2-1; a weak D match, TRBD2 (5 bases). Trimming took 6 bases from V and 2 from J, leaving 14 bases between them. From germline, CDR1 is DFQATT and CDR2 SNEGSKA (reference sequence). This CDR3 has 14 amino acids. This CDR3 is CSATTSSAYNEQFF. The CDR3 DNA is TGCAGTGCAACAACTAGTAGCGCCTACAATGAGCAGTTCTTC.

The chain combines TRBV4-1 with TRBJ2-5, with D maybe TRBD2 (5 bases). Trimming took off 6 bases at V and 4 bases at J, with 18 bases between the two ends. Germline V gene data show CDR1 as MGHRA and CDR2 as YSYEKL. This CDR3 region has 15 residues. As DNA, the CDR3 is TGCGCCAGCAGGCATGGCGGGCCCCGGGGAGAGACCCAGTACTTC. Amino acid sequence: CASRHGGPRGETQYF.

CDR3 loop: CAISEERGAGELFF. The DNA for the CDR3 is TGTGCCATCAGTGAGGAGCGGGGGGCCGGGGAGCTGTTTTTT. V gene TRBV10-3 combines with J gene TRBJ2-2; 9 nucleotides line up with TRBD2. Germline CDR1 and CDR2: ENHRY and SYGVKD. V dropped 2 bases and J dropped 6; count of bases not matched to a gene: 1. This CDR3 is built from 14 residues.

On this clonotype: The missing conserved phenylalanine or tryptophan at the end of this CDR3 makes a read error likely. V is TRBV12-3 or TRBV12-4 and J is TRBJ2-3, with D possibly being TRBD1 (6 bases). The CDR3 consists of 13 residues. Trimming stripped 2 bases from V and 5 bases from J, with 8 bases between. The CDR3 nucleotides read TGTGCCAGCAGTTTAACGGACAGAGATACGCAGTATTTA. Its translation: CASSLTDRDTQYL.

The genes are TRBV12-5 and TRBJ1-1; tentatively, D is TRBD1 (6 bases). This CDR3 has 12 amino acids. Germline-derived CDR1 and CDR2 are LGHNT and FRNRAP. Trimming took 3 bases from V and 8 from J, leaving 10 bases between them. This CDR3 is CASGLDGQEAFF. The CDR3 DNA is TGTGCTAGTGGTTTAGATGGACAGGAAGCTTTCTTT. Complete variable domain (other parts from reference TRBV12-5 and TRBJ1-1): DARVTQTPRHKVTEMGQEVTMRCQPILGHNTVFWYRQTMMQGLELLAYFRNRAPLDDSGMPKDRFSAEMPDATLATLKIQPSEPRDSAVYFCASGLDGQEAFFGQGTRLTVV.

This clonotype showed up many times. The genes are TRBV28 and TRBJ1-1; D is possibly TRBD1 (5 bases). V was cut by 7 bases and J by 8 bases, with 17 bases left in between. Per germline, CDR1 MDHEN and CDR2 SYDVKM. This CDR3 spans 13 amino acids. This chain's CDR3 is CASTMAGAREAFF. The CDR3 nucleotides read TGTGCCAGCACCATGGCCGGGGCCAGAGAAGCTTTCTTT.

The V gene is TRBV20-1, the J gene TRBJ2-7; TRBD1 agrees at 7 bases. V trimming: 3 bases; J trimming: 4 bases; junction bases outside the gene matches: 6. Germline V CDR1 and CDR2: DFQATT, SNEGSKA (reference sequence). The CDR3 covers 13 residues. This CDR3 reads CSARRTGVYEQYF. As DNA, the CDR3 is TGCAGTGCTAGGAGGACAGGAGTATACGAGCAGTACTTC.

The chain carries TRBV6-1 and TRBJ1-1; D is unclear. The CDR3 is 13 amino acids. V shed 1 base and J shed 12 bases, with 15 bases lying between them. Germline values: CDR1 MNHNS, CDR2 SASEGT. CDR3 protein: CASSEVRAARTFF. The DNA for the CDR3 is TGTGCCAGCAGTGAAGTAAGGGCAGCCAGGACTTTCTTT.

There are many counts of this clonotype. This chain joins TRBV25-1 and TRBJ1-2, with D tentatively TRBD1 (6 bases). Germline lookup yields CDR1 MGHDK and CDR2 SYGVNS. Trimming took off 6 bases at V and 6 bases at J, with 17 bases between the two ends. CDR3 length: 14 amino acids. This CDR3 is CASRPPGTYDGYTF. The CDR3 region has the DNA TGTGCCAGCAGACCTCCCGGGACATATGATGGCTACACCTTC.

At least ten counts were recorded for this clonotype. Its ends do not fully match the called genes, so a read error is possible. The chain has TRBV20-1 and TRBJ1-1; D ambiguous. There are 13 residues in the CDR3. In germline, CDR1 is DFQATT, CDR2 SNEGSKA (reference sequence). DNA of the CDR3: TGCAGTGCCCAAGGCCTAAAGAACACGGAAGCTTTCTTT. Its protein product is CSAQGLKNTEAFF.

There are many counts of this clonotype. This chain links TRBV20-1 with TRBJ2-7; D possibly uses TRBD1 or TRBD2 (5 bases each). Trimming took 4 bases from V and 7 from J, leaving 17 bases between them. Germline CDR1 DFQATT, CDR2 SNEGSKA (reference sequence). The CDR3 loop spans 13 amino acids. The CDR3 protein is CSAIPGPLREQYF. Here the CDR3 DNA reads TGCAGTGCTATTCCGGGACCCCTTCGAGAGCAGTACTTC.

This clonotype was observed a handful of times. This chain joins TRBV6-4 and TRBJ2-3, with TRBD2 matching over 12 bases. This CDR3 spans 16 amino acids. Unmatched junction bases numbered 5, after V lost 3 bases and J lost 4 bases. Germline V gene data show CDR1 as MRHNA and CDR2 as SNTAGT. In DNA form, the CDR3 reads TGTGCCAGCAGTGAAGGGCGGACTAGCGGGGCAGATACGCAGTATTTT. Its translation: CASSEGRTSGADTQYF.

The chain employs TRBV6-5 and TRBJ1-1; unclear D gene. V shed 0 bases and J shed 3 bases, with 14 bases lying between them. The CDR3 loop spans 16 amino acids. Germline V CDR1 and CDR2: MNHEY, SVGAGI. In nucleotides, the CDR3 is TGTGCCAGCAGTTACTCCCTTGAGGGAGGACACACTGAAGCTTTCTTT. This codes for CASSYSLEGGHTEAFF.

This clonotype was seen a handful of times. The chain is built from TRBV14 and TRBJ2-3; TRBD2 matches at 12 bases. The CDR3 is 17 residues long. V shed 4 bases, J shed 3 bases, and the junction held 8 bases outside the gene matches. CDR1 SGHDN and CDR2 FVKESK come from the germline V gene. The CDR3 DNA reads TGTGCCAGCAGCCGCAGGATGACTAGCGGGGGAACAGATACGCAGTATTTT. Amino acids: CASSRRMTSGGTDTQYF.

This clonotype occurred a few times. Because the CDR3's place on the DNA is in doubt, the DNA is left out and the CDR3 is given as listed by TCRdb. The chain joins TRBV6-1 to TRBJ2-2. Germline CDR1 MNHNS, CDR2 SASEGT. The CDR3 is 18 amino acids in total, end residues counted. The CDR3 region is CASRHLQWSHPNTGELFF.

The gene calls are TRBV7-3 and TRBJ2-1; a weak D match, TRBD2 (7 bases). The germline V gene encodes CDR1 SGHTA and CDR2 FQGTGA. The length of the CDR3 is 17 residues. Trimming stripped 5 bases from V and 4 bases from J, with 21 bases between. CDR3 nucleotide sequence: TGTGCCAGCAGCCCCGGGGGGCTCCCCGCCGGTTACAATGAGCAGTTCTTC. Its protein product is CASSPGGLPAGYNEQFF.

The sample holds a few counts of this clonotype. This chain links TRBV24-1 with TRBJ2-3; D gene ambiguous. Germline values: CDR1 KGHDR, CDR2 SFDVKD. V shed 3 bases and J shed 6 bases, with 3 bases lying between them. This CDR3 has 11 residues. CDR3 sequence (DNA): TGTGCCACCAGTGATGCGGATACGCAGTATTTT. This encodes CATSDADTQYF.

The chain uses TRBV7-3 and TRBJ1-3; 7 bases map to TRBD1. The V gene end was trimmed by 4 bases and the J gene end by 3 bases; junction bases not matched to a gene: 9. Germline V CDR1 and CDR2: SGHTA, FQGTGA. The CDR3 length is 16 residues. CDR3 protein: CASSSGSGQFGNTIYF. The DNA for the CDR3 is TGTGCCAGCAGCTCCGGGTCGGGACAGTTTGGAAACACCATATATTTT.

The chain employs TRBV20-1 and TRBJ1-4; possibly TRBD1 for D (6 bases). CDR1 is DFQATT and CDR2 is SNEGSKA in the germline V gene (reference sequence). This CDR3 has 15 amino acids. V shed 5 bases and J shed 6 bases, with 19 bases lying between them. CDR3 coding DNA: TGCAGTGCTTATCCCCGACAGGTTGGGGATGAAAAACTGTTTTTT. This encodes CSAYPRQVGDEKLFF.

In this sample, this clonotype turned up many times. CDR3 region: CSVEVRGGDGDTQYF. CDR3 DNA: TGCAGCGTTGAAGTTCGGGGGGGCGACGGAGATACGCAGTATTTT. The chain combines TRBV29-1 with TRBJ2-3; 8 bases map to TRBD2. Trimming removed 1 base from V and 5 bases from J; junction bases left unmatched: 8. Per the germline V gene, CDR1 is SQVTM and CDR2 is ANQGSEA. CDR3 length: 15 residues.

This clonotype came up many times. V is TRBV7-9 and J is TRBJ1-1; 11 bases align to TRBD1. CDR3 length equals 16 residues. V dropped 5 bases and J dropped 4; count of bases not matched to a gene: 9. Looked up from germline, CDR1 is SEHNR and CDR2 is FQNEAQ (reference sequence). The DNA of the CDR3 is TGTGCCAGCAGCACCCGGGACAGGGGGGCGGCCACTGAAGCTTTCTTT. Protein product: CASSTRDRGAATEAFF.